The present TCR beta chain was sequenced within a study of neurological immune-mediated disorders. Only a few counts were recorded for this clonotype. What it binds is not known. The authors made cDNA by 5'RACE with 10-nucleotide random UMIs. TCRdb ran MiXCR on the 5' RACE reads and lists one entry per CDR3 protein. The profile shows 65,000 to 90,000 distinct CDR3 sequences, around 4.6% of them singletons. Unsorted libraries were generated from 2 million PBMCs held at -80 degrees C. Germline V gene lookup returns CDR1 MNHEY and CDR2 SMNVEV (reference sequence). J lost 4 bases, V lost 3 bases, and 5 bases had no gene match. This CDR3 has 14 residues. Study-level points and caveats: For the multiple sclerosis repertoire cluster, an association with any clinical or MRI feature was absent. TCR-beta repertoires seemed private in all groups, with no expanded CDR3 amino acid sequences shared.

The sequencing input was PBMCs. The sequence came from a woman in her 30s with multiple sclerosis. The chain carries TRBV27 and TRBJ1-1, with TRBD1 matching over 7 bases. Written as DNA, the CDR3 is TGTGCCAGCAGTTTGCAGGGGGTGGGCACTGAAGCTTTCTTT. Its translation is CASSLQGVGTEAFF.